This TCR beta chain was identified in a study of blood T cell repertoires in COVID-19. TCRdb's copy holds only in-frame clones and misses some; the assay was immunoSEQ multiplex PCR. In the table there are about 88,000 clones, approximately 81% of which are singletons. V was clipped by 6 bases and J by 4 bases, with 12 bases between them. CDR3 size: 13 residues. Germline CDR1 MNHEY, CDR2 SMNVEV (reference sequence). This clonotype originated in a woman aged 65 to 85 with acute or convalescent COVID-19. The chain couples TRBV27 to TRBJ1-1; D ambiguous. Sequencing used peripheral blood. The CDR3 loop reads CASRMQEGTEAFF. The CDR3, as DNA: TGTGCCAGCAGGATGCAGGAGGGCACTGAAGCTTTCTTT.